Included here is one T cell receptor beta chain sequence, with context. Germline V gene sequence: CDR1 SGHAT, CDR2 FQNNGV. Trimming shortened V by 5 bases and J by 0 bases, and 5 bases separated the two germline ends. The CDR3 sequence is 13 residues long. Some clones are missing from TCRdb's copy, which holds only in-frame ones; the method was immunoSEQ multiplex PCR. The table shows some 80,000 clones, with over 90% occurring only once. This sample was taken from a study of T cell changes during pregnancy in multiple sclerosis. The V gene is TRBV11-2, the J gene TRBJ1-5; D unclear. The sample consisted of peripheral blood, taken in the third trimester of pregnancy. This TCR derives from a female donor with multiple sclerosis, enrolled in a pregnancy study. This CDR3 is CASSPGSNQPQHF. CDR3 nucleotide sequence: TGTGCCAGCAGCCCAGGTAGCAATCAGCCCCAGCATTTT.